The next 14 T cell receptor beta chains were all read from a single sample in a study of Ad26.COV2.S vaccination and SARS-CoV-2 variants. Measured with immunoSEQ multiplex PCR; TCRdb has only the in-frame clones, and not every one. This table holds 380,000 or so clones, 83% found once. Treatment of the sample: some 19 received Ad26.COV2.S at low or high dose, single or two shots; roughly five received placebo; per-sample allocation not given. Day 63 after the first injection of vaccine or placebo was the sampling time. Sample: peripheral blood, taken in a trial of Ad26.COV2.S vaccine versus placebo. Every receptor here comes from a person aged 18-65 years who received the Ad26.COV2.S COVID-19 vaccine or a placebo.

CDR3 bases: TGTGCCAGCTCACCAGGATTGGTAGCATCGGTCAAACTTTGGGGCTACACCTTC. Amino acid sequence: CASSPGLVASVKLWGYTF. The gene calls are TRBV18 and TRBJ1-2; D not resolved. Germline lookup yields CDR1 KGHSH and CDR2 LQKENI. V dropped 2 bases and J dropped 8 bases, with 27 bases sitting between them. CDR3 length: 18 amino acids.

V usage is TRBV7-9 and J usage is TRBJ2-7; 13 nucleotides match TRBD2. This CDR3 contains 15 residues. The junction had 5 bases not matched to a gene; V was cut back by 5 bases and J by 4 bases. The germline V gene encodes CDR1 SEHNR and CDR2 FQNEAQ (reference sequence). Here the CDR3 reads CASSVLAGGSYEQYF. CDR3 coding DNA: TGTGCCAGCAGCGTACTAGCGGGAGGGTCGTACGAGCAGTACTTC. Variable domain in full (rest from reference TRBV7-9 and TRBJ2-7): DTGVSQNPRHKITKRGQNVTFRCDPISEHNRLYWYRQTLGQGPEFLTYFQNEAQLEKSRLLSDRFSAERPKGSFSTLEIQRTEQGDSAMYLCASSVLAGGSYEQYFGPGTRLTVT.

V gene TRBV20-1 combines with J gene TRBJ1-2; possibly TRBD1 for D (5 bases). Germline CDR1 is DFQATT and CDR2 is SNEGSKA (reference sequence). The CDR3 length is 9 residues. The V end lost 7 bases, the J end lost 9 bases, and 9 bases lay between the germline ends. Here the CDR3 reads CSVGGSYTF. CDR3 coding DNA: TGCAGTGTCGGGGGAAGCTACACCTTC.

This clone was seen only once. The chain links TRBV7-6 to TRBJ1-6, with 9 bases matching TRBD1. CDR3 size: 16 residues. CDR1 is SGHVS, CDR2 FNYEAQ, per germline. V shed 4 bases and J 9 bases; nucleotides not matched to a gene: 10. The CDR3 sequence is CASSSDRGGRGSPLHF. For the CDR3, the DNA is TGTGCCAGCAGCTCGGACAGGGGCGGTCGTGGTTCACCCCTCCACTTT.

The CDR3 sequence is CASSQGTAFQETQYF. The CDR3 DNA sequence: TGCGCCAGCAGCCAGGGGACAGCCTTTCAAGAGACCCAGTACTTC. The rearrangement uses TRBV5-1 and TRBJ2-5; 7 positions match TRBD1. There are 15 residues in the CDR3. The V and J ends lost 4 bases and 2 bases, in that order; junction bases with no gene match: 8. Germline CDR1 SGHRS, CDR2 YFSETQ.

Points on this clone: Other DNA sequences in this sample translate to the same CDR3. The J gene is TRBJ2-7, the V gene TRBV11-2, with a weak D call TRBD1 (5 bases). This CDR3 contains 12 residues. V lost 2 bases, J lost 6 bases, and 8 bases lay in between. Germline CDR1 and CDR2: SGHAT and FQNNGV. The CDR3 protein is CASSLPGPEQYF. DNA of the CDR3: TGTGCCAGCAGCTTACCAGGGCCCGAGCAGTACTTC.

The V gene is TRBV6-5, the J gene TRBJ1-1; a weak D match, TRBD1 (5 bases). The germline V and J ends were trimmed by 6 bases and 3 bases, with 11 bases remaining between them. CDR1 MNHEY and CDR2 SVGAGI come from the germline V gene. The CDR3 consists of 13 residues. As DNA, the CDR3 is TGTGCCAGCAGACTAACAGGTTACACTGAAGCTTTCTTT. It translates to CASRLTGYTEAFF.

This rearrangement joins TRBV12-3 or TRBV12-4 to TRBJ1-1; weak D call: TRBD1 (5 bases). Trimming pared 5 bases from V and 5 bases from J, leaving 12 bases between. The CDR3 length is 13 residues. This CDR3 is CASSHGGRTEAFF. Here the CDR3 DNA reads TGTGCCAGCAGTCACGGGGGGAGAACTGAAGCTTTCTTT.

This chain connects TRBV19 to TRBJ1-4; 7 bases agree with TRBD1. The length of the CDR3 is 14 residues. V shed 10 bases and J 3 bases; nucleotides not matched to a gene: 8. Germline V CDR1 and CDR2: LNHDA, SQIVND (reference sequence). The CDR3 DNA reads TGTGCCACCTCTTCGACAGGGTCTAATGAAAAACTGTTTTTT. Its translation is CATSSTGSNEKLFF. Full variable domain (missing parts from reference TRBV19 and TRBJ1-4): DGGITQSPKYLFRKEGQNVTLSCEQNLNHDAMYWYRQDPGQGLRLIYYSQIVNDFQKGDIAEGYSVSREKKESFPLTVTSAQKNPTAFYLCATSSTGSNEKLFFGSGTQLSVL.

This clone was counted a single time. Sequence at one end of the junction differs from germline and may be a read error. V usage is TRBV6-1 and J usage is TRBJ1-4; 7 bases align to TRBD1. Germline V gene sequence: CDR1 MNHNS, CDR2 SASEGT. This CDR3 comprises 16 residues. CDR3 loop: CASSGGQSPTNEKLFF. DNA for the CDR3: TGTGCTAGCAGTGGGGGACAGTCCCCAACTAATGAAAAACTGTTTTTT.

The chain carries TRBV11-2 and TRBJ2-7, with D possibly TRBD2 on 7 matching bases. The CDR3 contains 15 residues. CDR1 is SGHAT, CDR2 FQNNGV, per germline. V lost 2 bases to trimming and J lost 4 bases, with 15 bases between them. In nucleotides, the CDR3 is TGTGCCAGCAGCTTACTTGGGGAGGGGGAGTACGAGCAGTACTTC. Translation gives CASSLLGEGEYEQYF. The full variable domain, in which reference TRBV11-2 and TRBJ2-7 provide the parts outside the CDR3, is EAGVAQSPRYKIIEKRQSVAFWCNPISGHATLYWYQQILGQGPKLLIQFQNNGVVDDSQLPKDRFSAERLKGVDSTLKIQPAKLEDSAVYLCASSLLGEGEYEQYFGPGTRLTVT.

The chain combines TRBV2 with TRBJ1-5; D gene ambiguous. CDR3 length: 13 amino acids. Germline V gives CDR1 SNHLY, CDR2 FYNNEI. With 6 bases removed from V and 1 base from J, the gap between germline ends came to 7 bases. DNA for the CDR3: TGTGCCAGCAGGAAGGGCAGCAATCAGCCCCAGCATTTT. It codes for CASRKGSNQPQHF.

In its sample, this clone was seen a few times. V usage is TRBV6-1 and J usage is TRBJ1-5; TRBD1 matches 10 bases. The CDR3 is 15 residues long. Germline assignment: CDR1 MNHNS and CDR2 SASEGT. Unmatched junction bases numbered 4, after V lost 3 bases and J lost 5 bases. CDR3: CASSEGTGVHQPQHF. In nucleotides, the CDR3 is TGTGCCAGCAGTGAGGGGACAGGGGTGCATCAGCCCCAGCATTTT.

The J gene is TRBJ2-1, the V gene TRBV10-3, with 10 bases fitting TRBD2. With 0 bases clipped from V and 6 bases from J, the junction kept 2 bases outside the gene matches. Per germline, CDR1 ENHRY and CDR2 SYGVKD. The CDR3 is made up of 15 amino acids. This CDR3 is CAISESASGSNEQFF. CDR3 sequence (DNA): TGTGCCATCAGTGAGTCCGCTAGCGGGAGCAATGAGCAGTTCTTC.